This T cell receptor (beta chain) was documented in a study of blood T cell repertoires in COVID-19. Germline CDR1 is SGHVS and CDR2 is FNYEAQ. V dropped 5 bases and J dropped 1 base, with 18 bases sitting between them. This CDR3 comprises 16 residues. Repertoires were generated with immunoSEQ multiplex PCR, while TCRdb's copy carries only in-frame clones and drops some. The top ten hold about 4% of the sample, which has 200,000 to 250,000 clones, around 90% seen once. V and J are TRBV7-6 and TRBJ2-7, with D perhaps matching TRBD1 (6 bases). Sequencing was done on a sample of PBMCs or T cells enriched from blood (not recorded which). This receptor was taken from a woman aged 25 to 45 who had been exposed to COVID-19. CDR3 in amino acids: CASSPGVGVGSYEQYF. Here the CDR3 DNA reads TGTGCCAGCAGCCCAGGGGTAGGGGTAGGGTCCTACGAGCAGTACTTC.